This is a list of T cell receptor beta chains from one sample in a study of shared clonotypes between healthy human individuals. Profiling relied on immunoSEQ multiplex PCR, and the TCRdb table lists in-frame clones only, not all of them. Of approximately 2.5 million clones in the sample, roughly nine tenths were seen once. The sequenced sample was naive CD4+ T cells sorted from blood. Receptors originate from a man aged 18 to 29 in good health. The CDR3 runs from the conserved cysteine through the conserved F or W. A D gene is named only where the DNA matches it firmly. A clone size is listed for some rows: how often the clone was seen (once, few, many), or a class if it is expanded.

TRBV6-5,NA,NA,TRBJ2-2,CASSYSWTVNTGELFF,TGTGCCAGCAGTTACTCGTGGACAGTAAACACCGGGGAGCTGTTTTTT
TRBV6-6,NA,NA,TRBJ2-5,CASSYRSGYETQYF,TGTGCCAGCAGTTACCGCTCTGGTTACGAGACCCAGTACTTC
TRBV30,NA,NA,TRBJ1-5,CAWSKDRNQPQHF,TGTGCCTGGAGCAAAGACAGAAATCAGCCCCAGCATTTT
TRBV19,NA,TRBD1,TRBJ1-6,CASSSRETGSFSPLHF,TGTGCCAGTAGTTCCAGGGAGACAGGGAGTTTCTCACCCCTCCACTTT
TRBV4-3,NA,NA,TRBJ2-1,CASSLGGSGIYNEQFF,TGCGCCAGCAGCCTAGGAGGGAGCGGAATTTACAATGAGCAGTTCTTC
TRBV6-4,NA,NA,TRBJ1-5,CARAEEDQPQHF,TGTGCCAGGGCTGAAGAGGATCAGCCCCAGCATTTT
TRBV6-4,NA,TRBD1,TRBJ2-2,CASSDSIPAGGTGELFF,TGTGCCAGCAGTGACTCGATCCCCGCAGGGGGCACCGGGGAGCTGTTTTTT
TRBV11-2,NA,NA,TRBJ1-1,CASSLVVRGTEAFF,TGTGCCAGCAGCTTAGTAGTTCGAGGGACTGAAGCTTTCTTT
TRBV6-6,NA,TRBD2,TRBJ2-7,CASSYPQTSGGASQYF,TGTGCCAGCAGTTACCCCCAGACTAGCGGGGGGGCCTCGCAGTACTTC
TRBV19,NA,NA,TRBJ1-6,CASSIDGTRTPLHF,TGTGCCAGTAGTATAGACGGCACCCGAACACCCCTCCACTTT
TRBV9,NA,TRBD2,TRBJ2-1,CASSVSSGRAGNEQFF,TGTGCCAGCAGCGTTTCTAGCGGGAGGGCTGGGAATGAGCAGTTCTTC
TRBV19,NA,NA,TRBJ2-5,CASSIVGKETQYF,TGTGCCAGTAGTATCGTGGGGAAAGAGACCCAGTACTTC
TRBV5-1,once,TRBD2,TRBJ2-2,CASAWRESEELFF,TGCGCCAGCGCCTGGCGGGAGTCCGAGGAGCTGTTTTTT
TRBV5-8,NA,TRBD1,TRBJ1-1,CASREAGGSTEAFF,TGTGCCAGCAGGGAAGCAGGGGGTAGTACTGAAGCTTTCTTT
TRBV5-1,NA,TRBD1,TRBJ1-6,CASSPLQGADSPLHF,TGCGCCAGCAGCCCTTTACAGGGGGCTGATTCACCCCTCCACTTT
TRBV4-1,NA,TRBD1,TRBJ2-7,CASSLPYQGAPLGEQYF,TGCGCCAGCAGCCTGCCCTATCAGGGGGCCCCCTTGGGAGAGCAGTACTTC
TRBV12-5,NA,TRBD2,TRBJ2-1,CASGQVLAGGMNEQFF,TGTGCTAGTGGTCAAGTGCTAGCGGGGGGGATGAATGAGCAGTTCTTC
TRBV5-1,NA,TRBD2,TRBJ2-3,CASSPGLAGGSTDTQYF,TGCGCCAGCAGCCCGGGACTAGCGGGAGGTAGCACAGATACGCAGTATTTT
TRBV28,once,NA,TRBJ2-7,CASSYGQYEQYF,TGTGCCAGCAGTTACGGACAGTACGAGCAGTACTTC
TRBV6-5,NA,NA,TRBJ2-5,CASSRGPAETQYF,TGTGCCAGCAGTCGTGGGCCGGCGGAGACCCAGTACTTC
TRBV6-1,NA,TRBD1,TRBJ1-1,CASRGQGGGTEAFF,TGTGCCAGCAGGGGACAGGGGGGCGGGACTGAAGCTTTCTTT
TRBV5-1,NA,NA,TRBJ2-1,CASSLAGGQRGGNPWGEQFF,TGCGCCAGCAGCTTGGCAGGTGGGCAGAGAGGCGGGAACCCATGGGGTGAGCAGTTCTTC
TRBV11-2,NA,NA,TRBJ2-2,CASSLDRVTGELFF,TGTGCCAGCAGCTTAGACCGGGTAACCGGGGAGCTGTTTTTT
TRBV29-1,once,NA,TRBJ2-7,CSAAGTEITEQYF,TGCAGCGCGGCCGGGACTGAAATAACCGAGCAGTACTTC
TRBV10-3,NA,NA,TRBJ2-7,CAIRSTVVQGSYEQYF,TGTGCCATCAGGTCCACGGTGGTCCAAGGCTCCTACGAGCAGTACTTC
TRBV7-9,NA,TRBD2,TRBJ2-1,CASSKAGTSGRSQFF,TGTGCCAGCAGCAAGGCCGGGACTAGCGGGAGATCGCAGTTCTTC
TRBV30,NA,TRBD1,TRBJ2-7,CAWDADRGPYEQYF,TGTGCCTGGGACGCGGACAGGGGGCCCTACGAGCAGTACTTC
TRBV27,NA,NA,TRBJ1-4,CASRLHGGMNEKLFF,TGTGCCAGCAGACTGCACGGGGGAATGAATGAAAAACTGTTTTTT
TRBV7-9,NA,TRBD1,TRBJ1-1,CASGGQGANTEAFF,TGTGCCAGCGGGGGACAGGGGGCGAACACTGAAGCTTTCTTT
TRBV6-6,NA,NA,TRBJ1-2,CASSYSEGGYGYTF,TGTGCCAGCAGTTACTCAGAAGGGGGCTATGGCTACACCTTC
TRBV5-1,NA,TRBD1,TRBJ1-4,CASSDGQGNNEKLFF,TGCGCCAGCAGCGACGGACAGGGTAATAATGAAAAACTGTTTTTT
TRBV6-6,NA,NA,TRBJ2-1,CASSSPGGGTYNEQFF,TGTGCCAGCAGCTCCCCAGGAGGGGGGACCTACAATGAGCAGTTCTTC
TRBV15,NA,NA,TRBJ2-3,CATSREEEGPPYATQYF,TGTGCCACCAGCAGAGAGGAGGAGGGGCCTCCTTACGCTACGCAGTATTTT
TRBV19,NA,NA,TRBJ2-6,CASSIRSRALTTGANVLTF,TGTGCCAGTAGTATACGGTCCAGGGCCCTTACGACTGGGGCCAACGTCCTGACTTTC
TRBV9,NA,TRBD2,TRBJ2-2,CASSVGWGGSTGELFF,TGTGCCAGCAGCGTAGGATGGGGGGGAAGCACCGGGGAGCTGTTTTTT
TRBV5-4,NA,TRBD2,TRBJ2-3,CASSDRRSGGDEDTQYF,TGTGCCAGCAGCGATCGTAGGAGCGGGGGGGATGAAGATACGCAGTATTTT
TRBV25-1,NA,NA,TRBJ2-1,CASSDRQGSYNEQFF,TGTGCCAGCAGTGATCGCCAAGGCTCCTACAATGAGCAGTTCTTC
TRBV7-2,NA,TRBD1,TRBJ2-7,CASSLALGQGPEQYF,TGTGCCAGCAGCTTAGCGTTGGGACAGGGCCCGGAGCAGTACTTC
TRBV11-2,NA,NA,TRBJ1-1,CASSPFGGPAFF,TGTGCCAGCAGTCCATTCGGGGGGCCGGCTTTCTTT
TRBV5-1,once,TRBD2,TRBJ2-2,CASSRDYPSTGELFF,TGCGCCAGCAGCCGGGACTATCCATCCACCGGGGAGCTGTTTTTT
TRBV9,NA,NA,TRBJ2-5,CASSVLSGETQYF,TGTGCCAGCAGCGTACTCTCGGGGGAGACCCAGTACTTC
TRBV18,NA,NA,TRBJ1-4,CASSPVPGLSTEKLFF,TGTGCCAGCTCACCAGTCCCGGGGCTGTCTACTGAAAAACTGTTTTTT
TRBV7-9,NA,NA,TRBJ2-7,CASSLEPSSSYEQYF,TGTGCCAGCAGCTTAGAACCGTCGAGCTCCTACGAGCAGTACTTC
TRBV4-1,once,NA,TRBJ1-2,CASSQGEGTAKVYGYTF,TGCGCCAGCAGCCAGGGAGAAGGGACCGCGAAAGTTTATGGCTACACCTTC
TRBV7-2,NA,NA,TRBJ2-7,CASSLARRFYEQYF,TGTGCCAGCAGCTTAGCCCGAAGGTTCTACGAGCAGTACTTC
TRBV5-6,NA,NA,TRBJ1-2,CASSSRGPGEFYGYTF,TGTGCCAGCAGCTCCCGGGGACCAGGGGAATTCTATGGCTACACCTTC
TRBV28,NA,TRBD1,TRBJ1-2,CASRMGQNYGYTF,TGTGCCAGCAGGATGGGACAGAACTATGGCTACACCTTC
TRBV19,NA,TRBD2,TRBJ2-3,CASSTPGLAGFFSSTDTQYF,TGTGCCAGTAGTACACCGGGTCTAGCGGGATTTTTTAGTAGCACAGATACGCAGTATTTT
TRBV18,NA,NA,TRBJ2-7,CASSQGGTSPGEQYF,TGTGCCAGCTCTCAAGGCGGGACCTCGCCGGGGGAGCAGTACTTC
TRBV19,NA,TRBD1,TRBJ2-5,CASNGQGSETQYF,TGTGCCAGTAACGGACAGGGGTCGGAGACCCAGTACTTC
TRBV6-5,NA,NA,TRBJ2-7,CASSYSYREGYEQYF,TGTGCCAGCAGTTACTCGTACAGGGAGGGTTACGAGCAGTACTTC
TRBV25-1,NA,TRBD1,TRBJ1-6,CASRDRLNSPLHF,TGTGCCAGCCGGGACAGACTTAATTCACCCCTCCACTTT
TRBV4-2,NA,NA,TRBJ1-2,CASSQGQPYGYTF,TGTGCCAGCAGCCAAGGACAGCCCTATGGCTACACCTTC
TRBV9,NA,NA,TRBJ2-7,CASSVYGLSSYEQYF,TGTGCCAGCAGCGTATATGGGCTGAGCTCCTACGAGCAGTACTTC
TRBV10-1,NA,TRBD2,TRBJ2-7,CASQLAGDYEQYF,TGCGCCAGCCAACTAGCGGGGGACTACGAGCAGTACTTC
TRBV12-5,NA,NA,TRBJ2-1,CASGLVLGGHNEQFF,TGTGCTAGTGGTTTGGTACTGGGGGGGCACAATGAGCAGTTCTTC
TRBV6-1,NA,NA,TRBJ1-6,CASRPLSSYNSPLHF,TGTGCCAGCAGGCCGCTAAGCTCCTATAATTCACCCCTCCACTTT
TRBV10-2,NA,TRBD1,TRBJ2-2,CASSESDRGHTGELFF,TGCGCCAGCAGTGAGTCGGACAGGGGGCACACCGGGGAGCTGTTTTTT
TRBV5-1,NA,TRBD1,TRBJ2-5,CASSTGQGQETQYF,TGCGCCAGCAGCACCGGACAGGGCCAAGAGACCCAGTACTTC